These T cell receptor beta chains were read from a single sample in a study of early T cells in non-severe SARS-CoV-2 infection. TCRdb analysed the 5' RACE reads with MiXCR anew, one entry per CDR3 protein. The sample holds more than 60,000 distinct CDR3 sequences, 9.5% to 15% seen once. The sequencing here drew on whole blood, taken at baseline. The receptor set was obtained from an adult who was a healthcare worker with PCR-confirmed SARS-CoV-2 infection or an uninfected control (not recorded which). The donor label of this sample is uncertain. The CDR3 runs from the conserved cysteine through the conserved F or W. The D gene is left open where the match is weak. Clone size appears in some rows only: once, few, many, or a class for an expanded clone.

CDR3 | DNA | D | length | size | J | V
CASSLEAGFYDNSPLHF | TGTGCCAGCAGCTTAGAAGCAGGTTTCTATGATAATTCACCCCTCCACTTT | . | 17 | . | TRBJ1-6 | TRBV11-2
CASSYYTQGQGSGANVLTF | TGTGCCAGCAGTTACTATACCCAGGGACAGGGATCTGGGGCCAACGTCCTGACTTTC | TRBD1 | 19 | few | TRBJ2-6 | TRBV6-5
CASSQQGTDNQPQHF | TGTGCCAGCAGCCAGCAAGGGACGGATAATCAGCCCCAGCATTTT | . | 15 | . | TRBJ1-5 | TRBV4-2
CSVEETGRGYTF | TGCAGCGTTGAAGAAACAGGCCGTGGCTACACCTTC | . | 12 | many | TRBJ1-2 | TRBV29-1
CATRGWQETQYF | TGCGCCACCCGTGGTTGGCAAGAGACCCAGTACTTC | . | 12 | few | TRBJ2-5 | TRBV4-1
CASSAGQHYGYTF | TGTGCCAGCAGCGCAGGACAGCACTATGGCTACACCTTC | . | 13 | . | TRBJ1-2 | TRBV9
CASSPTTGYTEAFF | TGTGCCAGCTCACCTACCACAGGGTACACTGAAGCTTTCTTT | . | 14 | . | TRBJ1-1 | TRBV18
CSARPTGTYGYTF | TGCAGTGCTAGGCCGACAGGAACCTATGGCTACACCTTC | . | 13 | few | TRBJ1-2 | TRBV20-1
CASSLGHLGETQYF | TGCGCCAGCAGCTTGGGCCATTTGGGAGAGACCCAGTACTTC | . | 14 | . | TRBJ2-5 | TRBV5-1
CASSPRGQGANTGELFF | TGTGCCAGCTCACCAAGGGGACAGGGCGCGAACACCGGGGAGCTGTTTTTT | TRBD1 | 17 | few | TRBJ2-2 | TRBV18
CSARDQYGGDQETQYF | TGCAGTGCTAGAGATCAATACGGGGGAGATCAAGAGACCCAGTACTTC | . | 16 | few | TRBJ2-5 | TRBV20-1
CASRDPGRGSDEQFF | TGTGCCAGTAGGGACCCGGGACGGGGAAGCGATGAGCAGTTCTTC | . | 15 | few | TRBJ2-1 | TRBV19
CASTGQTDGYTF | TGTGCCAGCACGGGACAGACGGATGGCTACACCTTC | TRBD1 | 12 | . | TRBJ1-2 | TRBV2
CASSEGEGTDTQYF | TGTGCCAGCAGTGAAGGGGAGGGGACAGATACGCAGTATTTT | TRBD2 | 14 | few | TRBJ2-3 | TRBV2
CASSQAGRLQETQYF | TGTGCCAGCAGCCAAGCGGGGCGACTCCAAGAGACCCAGTACTTC | . | 15 | few | TRBJ2-5 | TRBV3-1
CASSQADFVGSSYNEQFF | TGCGCCAGCAGCCAAGCGGATTTCGTGGGGAGCTCCTACAATGAGCAGTTCTTC | . | 18 | many | TRBJ2-1 | TRBV4-1
CASNLDGAGYSPLHF | TGCGCCAGCAACCTCGACGGGGCGGGATATTCACCCCTCCACTTT | . | 15 | many | TRBJ1-6 | TRBV5-1
CASSQQETQYF | TGTGCCAGCTCCCAACAAGAGACCCAGTACTTC | . | 11 | many | TRBJ2-5 | TRBV12-3/TRBV12-4
CASSTAGTGGPEAFF | TGTGCCAGCAGCACTGCCGGGACAGGGGGCCCTGAAGCTTTCTTT | TRBD1 | 15 | few | TRBJ1-1 | TRBV5-5
CASSLDRVAKNIQYF | TGCGCCAGCAGCTTGGATCGGGTAGCCAAAAACATTCAGTACTTC | . | 15 | once | TRBJ2-4 | TRBV5-1
CASRDENTGGHLETQYF | TGTGCCAGCAGGGATGAGAACACGGGGGGACACCTTGAGACCCAGTACTTC | . | 17 | few | TRBJ2-5 | TRBV12-3/TRBV12-4